The following is a T cell receptor (beta chain) sequence with its context. Generated by immunoSEQ multiplex PCR, the TCRdb table keeps only in-frame clones and is missing some. The sample carries 100,000 or so clones, about 93% recorded once. This record comes from a study of T cell changes during pregnancy in multiple sclerosis. The CDR3 covers 12 residues. CDR1 and CDR2 (germline): MNHEY, SMNVEV (reference sequence). Trimming took off 6 bases at V and 8 bases at J, with 10 bases between the two ends. The TCR was taken from a female donor with multiple sclerosis, enrolled in a pregnancy study. The sample in question was peripheral blood, obtained in the first trimester of pregnancy. The chain carries TRBV27 and TRBJ2-2, with D maybe TRBD2 (7 bases). Written as DNA, the CDR3 is TGTGCCAGCAGGGGGGGGCCGGGGGAGCTGTTTTTT. This codes for CASRGGPGELFF.